This T cell receptor beta chain was documented in a study of a mutant IDH1 vaccine in newly diagnosed glioma (dated by TCRdb to about 2021). For context, the study as a whole: Across visits V03 through V10, patients got a total of eight vaccinations, given in weeks 1, 3, 5, 7, 11, 15, 19 and 23. Vaccination began 4-6 weeks after radiotherapy alone, or alongside temozolomide cycles in the chemotherapy-containing groups. Of the 25 to 35 treated patients, around 62% were male and about 40% were female, and a mean age of approximately 40 years was recorded. Prior to enrollment, standard therapy consisting of radiotherapy alone, temozolomide alone, or radiochemotherapy with temozolomide had been administered to patients, with the combination being received by most patients. Peripheral blood was collected at six visits: V03 (baseline), V05, V07, V10, V12 and V13. For exploratory analyses, longitudinal TCRB deep sequencing was carried out in some 25 treated patients wherever samples were available.

The time point label, read with the paper, signifies: week 5, during vaccination. Each vaccine dose, consisting of 300 ug of a 20-mer mutant IDH1 peptide in Montanide, was administered subcutaneously with topical imiquimod. Donors had newly diagnosed WHO grade 3 or 4 IDH1-mutant astrocytomas with loss of nuclear ATRX. The samples were drawn from NOA16, a multicentre, single-arm, open-label phase I trial in Germany that tested a mutant IDH1 peptide vaccine in humans for the first time. Genomic DNA for TCRB sequencing was extracted from EDTA blood using the DNeasy Blood and Tissue Kit. The cysteine opens and the phenylalanine closes a CDR3 of 13 amino acids. Just CDR3 DNA is preserved here, 39 bases in frame from base 1. Between the V and J ends, shortened by 1 base and 3 bases respectively, the junction contains 7 bases. The germline V gene encodes CDR1 SGDLS and CDR2 YYNGEE. The library was obtained by the immunoSEQ multiplex PCR assay. Following the manufacturer's protocol, the hsTCRB Kit was used to amplify rearranged TCR beta chain sequences. An Illumina MiSeq was used to sequence the TCRB libraries. The published analysis was carried out like this. Demultiplexing, trimming and gene mapping were performed with the kit vendor's proprietary platform. Held by TCRdb, this immuneACCESS table contains in-frame sequences only and omits some clones. Under half of the omission traces to an unresolved V gene where checked; the cause of the rest is unknown. From that table come the V and J calls and clone size; the DNA was used to work out D and trimming. The sample table shows over 55,000 clones, and approximately 82% are seen once. Approximately 2.8% of the sample is in the top ten clones.

Note on this clone: The antigen it binds to is not known. No base quality information exists; no much larger clone differs at one position.

Beyond this particular receptor, the publication reports: The authors stated that sample limitations prevented analyses of patient blood samples from being reproduced. Pseudoprogression seemed to be unrelated to changes in the top peripheral T cell clonotypes found by TCRB sequencing. Immune responses induced by the vaccine were seen in approximately 92% of patients across multiple MHC alleles. Availability determined which PBMC samples were chosen for TCRB deep sequencing.

The sequence joins TRBV9 to TRBJ1-1; no D segment can be confidently identified. The specimen was PBMCs, collected from a glioma patient whose treatment included an IDH1 peptide vaccine. The TCR originated in a young woman with glioma. Some clones in this sample may be carry-over from other donors' samples. The nucleotides read TGTGCCAGCAGCGTAATAAGGGACACTGAAGCTTTCTTT. Protein translation: CASSVIRDTEAFF.